The subject of this entry is one T cell receptor beta chain. These data originate in a study of blood T cell repertoires in COVID-19. Across the study: In each case, the material was cDNA or gDNA derived from T cells, B-cell-depleted T cells, or PBMCs.

In the original processing: Amplification of reference gene primers was used by the study to estimate nucleated cell counts. Some clones are missing from TCRdb's copy, which holds only in-frame ones; the method was immunoSEQ multiplex PCR. That table gives V, J and clone size, and the DNA gave D and trimming. The sample has 250,000 to 350,000 clones, around 84% seen once. The CDR3 runs 17 residues. V lost 4 bases and J 1 base, leaving 14 bases between the germline ends. Germline V gene sequence: CDR1 KGHSY, CDR2 FQNENV. Sequencing input: PBMCs or T cells enriched from blood (not recorded which). The TCR sequence derives from a woman younger than 30 who had recovered from COVID-19. The chain has TRBV16 and TRBJ1-6, with D possibly matching TRBD1 (6 bases). The CDR3 bases are TGTGCCAGCAGCCCTTCCCCAGGGGAATCCTATAATTCACCCCTCCACTTT. Its protein product is CASSPSPGESYNSPLHF.